This TCR beta chain originates from a study of immune cell composition in non-small cell lung cancer. Libraries were prepared by immunoSEQ multiplex PCR; TCRdb keeps only in-frame clonotypes and omits some of them. The sample holds about 3,500 clones, about 80% seen once. V gave up 5 bases and J gave up 1 base, with 10 bases separating them. Germline assignment: CDR1 SNHLY and CDR2 FYNNEI. The CDR3 consists of 14 residues. Normal lung was sampled as far from the tumour as possible, at least 3 cm. The TCR was taken from a human donor with non-small cell lung cancer. V gene TRBV2 combines with J gene TRBJ2-3; D is uncertain. The sequencing sample was made of non-adjacent lung tissue. CDR3 coding DNA: TGTGCCAGCAGTACCACCGGTCGCACAGATACGCAGTATTTT. Encoded protein: CASSTTGRTDTQYF.